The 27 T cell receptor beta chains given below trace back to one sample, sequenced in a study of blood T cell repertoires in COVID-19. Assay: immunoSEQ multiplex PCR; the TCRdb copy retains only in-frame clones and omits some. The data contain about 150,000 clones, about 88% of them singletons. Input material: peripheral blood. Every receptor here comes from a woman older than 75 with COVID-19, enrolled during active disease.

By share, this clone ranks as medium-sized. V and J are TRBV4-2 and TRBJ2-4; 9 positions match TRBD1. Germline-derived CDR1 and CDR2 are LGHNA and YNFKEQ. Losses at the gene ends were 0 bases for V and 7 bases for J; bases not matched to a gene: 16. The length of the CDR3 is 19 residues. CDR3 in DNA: TGTGCCAGCAGCCAAGATCCCCGTGGACAGGGGTTTATTTACAACATTCAGTACTTC. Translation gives CASSQDPRGQGFIYNIQYF.

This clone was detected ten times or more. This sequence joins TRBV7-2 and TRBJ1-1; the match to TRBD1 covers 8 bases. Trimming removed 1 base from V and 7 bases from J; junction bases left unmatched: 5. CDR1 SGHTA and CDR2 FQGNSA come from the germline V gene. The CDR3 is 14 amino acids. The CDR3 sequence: CASSLDRGWGEAFF. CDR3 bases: TGTGCCAGCAGCTTAGACAGGGGGTGGGGTGAAGCTTTCTTT.

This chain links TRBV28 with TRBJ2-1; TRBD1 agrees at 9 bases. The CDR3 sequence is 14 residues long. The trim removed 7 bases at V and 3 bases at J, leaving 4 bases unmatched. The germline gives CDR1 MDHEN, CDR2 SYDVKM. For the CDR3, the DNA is TGTGCCAGCACCACAGGGGGCAGCTACAATGAGCAGTTCTTC. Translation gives CASTTGGSYNEQFF.

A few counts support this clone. The CDR3 bases are TGTGCCAGCAGCTTAGGGGCCCAGCAGTACTTC. This codes for CASSLGAQQYF. The chain is built from TRBV7-9 and TRBJ2-7; D is unclear. This CDR3 comprises 11 residues. Germline V CDR1 and CDR2: SEHNR, FQNEAQ (reference sequence). Trimming pared 1 base from V and 8 bases from J, leaving 6 bases between.

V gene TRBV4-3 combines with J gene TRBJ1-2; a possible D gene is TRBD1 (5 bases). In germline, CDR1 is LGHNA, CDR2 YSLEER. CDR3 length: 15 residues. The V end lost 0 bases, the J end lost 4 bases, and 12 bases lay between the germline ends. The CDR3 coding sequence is TGCGCCAGCAGCCAAGATAGGGGCCCGAGCTATGGCTACACCTTC. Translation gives CASSQDRGPSYGYTF.

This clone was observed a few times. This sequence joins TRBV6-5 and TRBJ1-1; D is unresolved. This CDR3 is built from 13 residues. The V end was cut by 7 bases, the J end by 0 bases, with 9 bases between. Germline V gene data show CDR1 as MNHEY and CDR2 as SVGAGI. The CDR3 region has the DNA TGTGCCAGCATTTATTCGGTGAACACTGAAGCTTTCTTT. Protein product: CASIYSVNTEAFF.

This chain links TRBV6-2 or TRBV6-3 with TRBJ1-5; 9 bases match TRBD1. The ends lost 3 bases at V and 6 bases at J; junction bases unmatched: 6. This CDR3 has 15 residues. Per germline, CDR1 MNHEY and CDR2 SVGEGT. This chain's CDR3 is CASSYPGQGSQPQHF. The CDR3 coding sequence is TGTGCCAGCAGTTATCCAGGACAGGGGAGTCAGCCCCAGCATTTT.

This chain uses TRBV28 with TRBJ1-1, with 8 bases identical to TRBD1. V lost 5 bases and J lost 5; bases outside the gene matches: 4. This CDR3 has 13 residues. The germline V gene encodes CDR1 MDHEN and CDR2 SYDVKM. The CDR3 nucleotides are TGTGCCAGCAGTCAAACAGGGGGGACTGAAGCTTTCTTT. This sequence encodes CASSQTGGTEAFF.

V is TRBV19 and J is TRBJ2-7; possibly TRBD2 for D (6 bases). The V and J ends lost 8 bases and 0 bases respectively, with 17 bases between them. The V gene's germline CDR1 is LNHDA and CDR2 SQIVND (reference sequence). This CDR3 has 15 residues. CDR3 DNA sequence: TGTGCCAGTGCAAACCGGGACGGGGGCTCCTACGAGCAGTACTTC. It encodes CASANRDGGSYEQYF.

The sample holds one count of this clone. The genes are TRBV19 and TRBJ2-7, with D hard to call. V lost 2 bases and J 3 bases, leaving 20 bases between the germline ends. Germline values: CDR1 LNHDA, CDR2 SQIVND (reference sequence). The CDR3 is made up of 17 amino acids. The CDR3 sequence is CASSITAASASVYEQYF. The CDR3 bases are TGTGCCAGTAGTATAACCGCCGCTAGTGCTTCCGTCTACGAGCAGTACTTC. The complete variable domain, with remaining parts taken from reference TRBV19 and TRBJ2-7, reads DGGITQSPKYLFRKEGQNVTLSCEQNLNHDAMYWYRQDPGQGLRLIYYSQIVNDFQKGDIAEGYSVSREKKESFPLTVTSAQKNPTAFYLCASSITAASASVYEQYFGPGTRLTVT.

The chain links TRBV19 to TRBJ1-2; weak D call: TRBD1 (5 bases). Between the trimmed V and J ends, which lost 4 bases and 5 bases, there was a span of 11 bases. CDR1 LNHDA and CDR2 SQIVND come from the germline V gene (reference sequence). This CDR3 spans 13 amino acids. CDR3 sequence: CASSNVGGYGYTF. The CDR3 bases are TGTGCCAGTAGTAACGTCGGGGGGTATGGCTACACCTTC.

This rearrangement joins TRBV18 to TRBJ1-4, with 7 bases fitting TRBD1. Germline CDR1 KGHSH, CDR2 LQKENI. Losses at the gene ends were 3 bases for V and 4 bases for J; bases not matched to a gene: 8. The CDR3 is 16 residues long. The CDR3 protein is CASSPKGALVNEKLFF. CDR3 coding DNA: TGTGCCAGCTCACCGAAGGGGGCGCTTGTTAATGAAAAACTGTTTTTT.

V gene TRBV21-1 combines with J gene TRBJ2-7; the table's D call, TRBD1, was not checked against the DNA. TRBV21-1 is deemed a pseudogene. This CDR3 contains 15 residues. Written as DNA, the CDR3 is TGTGCCAGCAGCAAAGTAAGCCAGGTCTCCTACGAGCAGTACTTC. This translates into CASSKVSQVSYEQYF.

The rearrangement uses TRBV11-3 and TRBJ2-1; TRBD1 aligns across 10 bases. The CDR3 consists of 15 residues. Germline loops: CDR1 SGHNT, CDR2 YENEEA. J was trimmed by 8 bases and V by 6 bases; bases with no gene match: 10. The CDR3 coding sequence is TGTGCCAGCAGTCGATCCGGGACAGGGGAATATGAGCAGTTCTTC. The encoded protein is CASSRSGTGEYEQFF.

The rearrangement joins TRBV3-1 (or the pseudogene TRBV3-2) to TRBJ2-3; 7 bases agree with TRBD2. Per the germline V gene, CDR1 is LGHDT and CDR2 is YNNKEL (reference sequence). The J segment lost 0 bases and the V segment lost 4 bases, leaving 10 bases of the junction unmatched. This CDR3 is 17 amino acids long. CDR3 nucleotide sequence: TGTGCCAGCAGCCCACAATCTAGCGGTACGAGCACAGATACGCAGTATTTT. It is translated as CASSPQSSGTSTDTQYF.

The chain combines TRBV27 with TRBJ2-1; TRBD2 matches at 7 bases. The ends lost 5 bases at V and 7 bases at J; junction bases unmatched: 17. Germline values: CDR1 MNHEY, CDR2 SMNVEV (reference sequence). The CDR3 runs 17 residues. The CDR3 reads CASSPRPGLAEGNEQFF. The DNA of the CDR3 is TGTGCCAGCAGTCCGCGCCCGGGGCTAGCGGAGGGGAATGAGCAGTTCTTC.

The DNA of the CDR3 is TGTGCCAGCAGCTGGGGGGGCTCCTACAATGAGCAGTTCTTC. It codes for CASSWGGSYNEQFF. The chain combines TRBV5-4 with TRBJ2-1; 7 nucleotides align to TRBD2. This CDR3 region has 14 residues. V shed 3 bases and J 0 bases; nucleotides not matched to a gene: 0. Germline values: CDR1 SGHNT, CDR2 YYREEE (reference sequence).

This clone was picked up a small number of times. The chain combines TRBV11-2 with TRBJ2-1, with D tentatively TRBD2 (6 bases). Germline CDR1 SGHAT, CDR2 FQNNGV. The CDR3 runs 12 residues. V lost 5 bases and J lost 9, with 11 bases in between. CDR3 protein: CASSPLASEQFF. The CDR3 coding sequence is TGTGCCAGCAGCCCCCTAGCGAGTGAGCAGTTCTTC.

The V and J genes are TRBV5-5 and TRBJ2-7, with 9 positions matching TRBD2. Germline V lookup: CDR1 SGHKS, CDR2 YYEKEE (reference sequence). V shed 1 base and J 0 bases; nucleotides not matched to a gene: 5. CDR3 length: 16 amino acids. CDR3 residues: CASSLQPSGVSYEQYF. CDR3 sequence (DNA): TGTGCCAGCAGCTTGCAACCTAGCGGGGTCTCCTACGAGCAGTACTTC.

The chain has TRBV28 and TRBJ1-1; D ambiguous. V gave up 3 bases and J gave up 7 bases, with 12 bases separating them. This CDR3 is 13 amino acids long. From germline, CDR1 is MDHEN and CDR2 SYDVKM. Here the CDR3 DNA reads TGTGCCAGCAGTTTGTGGCAGGCTCGTGAAGCTTTCTTT. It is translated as CASSLWQAREAFF.

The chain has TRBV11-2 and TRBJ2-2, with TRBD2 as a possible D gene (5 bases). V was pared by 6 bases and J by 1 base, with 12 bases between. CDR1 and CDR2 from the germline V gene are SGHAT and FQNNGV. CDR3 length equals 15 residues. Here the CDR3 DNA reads TGTGCCAGCAGAGGACTTTTAAGGAACACCGGGGAGCTGTTTTTT. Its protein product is CASRGLLRNTGELFF.

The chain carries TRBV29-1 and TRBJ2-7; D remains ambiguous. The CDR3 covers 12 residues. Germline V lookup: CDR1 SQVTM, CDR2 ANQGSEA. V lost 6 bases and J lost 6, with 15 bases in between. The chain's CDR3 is CSVQLDSREQYF. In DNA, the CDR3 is TGCAGCGTCCAATTAGACTCACGCGAGCAGTACTTC.

CDR3 in amino acids: CASSGQGYGYTF. The CDR3, as DNA: TGTGCCAGCAGTGGACAGGGATACGGCTACACCTTC. The rearrangement links TRBV28 to TRBJ1-2; 8 nucleotides match TRBD1. Trimming removed 5 bases from V and 8 bases from J; junction bases left unmatched: 4. This CDR3 contains 12 residues. Germline-derived CDR1 and CDR2 are MDHEN and SYDVKM.

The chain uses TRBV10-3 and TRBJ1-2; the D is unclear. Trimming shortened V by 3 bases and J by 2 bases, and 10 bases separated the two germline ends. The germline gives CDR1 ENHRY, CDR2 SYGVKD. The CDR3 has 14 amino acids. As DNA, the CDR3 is TGTGCCATCAGTGATGGTCAAGCCAACTATGGCTACACCTTC. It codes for CAISDGQANYGYTF.

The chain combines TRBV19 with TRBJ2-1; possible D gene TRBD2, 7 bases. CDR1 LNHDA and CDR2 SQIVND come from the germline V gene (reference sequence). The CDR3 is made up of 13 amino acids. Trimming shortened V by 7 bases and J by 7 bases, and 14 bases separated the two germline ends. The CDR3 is CASTRTAGNEQFF. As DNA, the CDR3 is TGTGCCAGTACCAGGACAGCGGGGAATGAGCAGTTCTTC.

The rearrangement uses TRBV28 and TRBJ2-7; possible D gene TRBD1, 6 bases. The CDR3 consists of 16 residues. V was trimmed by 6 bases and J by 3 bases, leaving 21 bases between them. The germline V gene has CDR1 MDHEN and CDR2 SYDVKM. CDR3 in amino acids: CASSPPTGWNRYEQYF. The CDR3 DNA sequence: TGTGCCAGCAGCCCCCCCACAGGGTGGAACCGCTACGAGCAGTACTTC.

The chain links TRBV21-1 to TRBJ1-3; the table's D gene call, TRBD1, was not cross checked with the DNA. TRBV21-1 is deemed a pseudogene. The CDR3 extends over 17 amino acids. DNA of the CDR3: TGTGCCAGCAACCACCCACCACTACAGGGAGCTGGAAACACCATATATTTT. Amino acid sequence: CASNHPPLQGAGNTIYF.